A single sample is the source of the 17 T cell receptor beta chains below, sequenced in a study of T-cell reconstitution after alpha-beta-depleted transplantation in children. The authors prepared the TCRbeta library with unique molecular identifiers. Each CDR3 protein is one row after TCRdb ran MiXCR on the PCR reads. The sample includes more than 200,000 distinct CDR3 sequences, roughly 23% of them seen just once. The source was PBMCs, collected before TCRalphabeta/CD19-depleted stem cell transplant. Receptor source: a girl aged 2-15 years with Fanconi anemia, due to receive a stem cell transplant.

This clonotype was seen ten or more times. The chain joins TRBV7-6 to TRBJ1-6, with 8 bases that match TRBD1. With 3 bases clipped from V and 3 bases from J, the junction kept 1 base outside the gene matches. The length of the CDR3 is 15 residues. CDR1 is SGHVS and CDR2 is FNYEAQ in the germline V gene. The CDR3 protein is CASSFGTGYNSPLHF. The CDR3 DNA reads TGTGCCAGCAGCTTTGGGACAGGCTATAATTCACCCCTCCACTTT.

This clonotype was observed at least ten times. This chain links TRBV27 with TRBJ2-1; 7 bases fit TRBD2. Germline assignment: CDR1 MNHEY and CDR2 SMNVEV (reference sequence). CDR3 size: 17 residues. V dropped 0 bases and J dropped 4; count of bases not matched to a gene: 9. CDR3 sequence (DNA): TGTGCCAGCAGTTTATCCCCCCTAGCGGAGACATACAATGAGCAGTTCTTC. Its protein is CASSLSPLAETYNEQFF.

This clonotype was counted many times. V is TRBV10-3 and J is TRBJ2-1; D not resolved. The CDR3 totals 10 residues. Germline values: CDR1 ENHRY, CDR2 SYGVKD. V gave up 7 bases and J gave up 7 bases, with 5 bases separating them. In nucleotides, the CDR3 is TGTGCCATCATGGGAAATGAGCAGTTCTTC. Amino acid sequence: CAIMGNEQFF.

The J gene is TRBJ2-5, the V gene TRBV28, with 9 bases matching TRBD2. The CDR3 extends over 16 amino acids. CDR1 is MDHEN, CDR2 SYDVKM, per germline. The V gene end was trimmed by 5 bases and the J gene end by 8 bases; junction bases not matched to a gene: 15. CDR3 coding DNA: TGTGCCAGCAGTCCCATAGCGGGGGCCCTTTTTCGTACCCAGTACTTC. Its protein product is CASSPIAGALFRTQYF.

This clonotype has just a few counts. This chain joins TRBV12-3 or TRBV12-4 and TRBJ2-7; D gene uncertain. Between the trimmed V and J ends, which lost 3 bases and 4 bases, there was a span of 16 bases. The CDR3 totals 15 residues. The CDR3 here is CASSFLKRNSYEQYF. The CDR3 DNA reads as TGTGCCAGCAGTTTCCTCAAGCGCAACAGTTACGAGCAGTACTTC.

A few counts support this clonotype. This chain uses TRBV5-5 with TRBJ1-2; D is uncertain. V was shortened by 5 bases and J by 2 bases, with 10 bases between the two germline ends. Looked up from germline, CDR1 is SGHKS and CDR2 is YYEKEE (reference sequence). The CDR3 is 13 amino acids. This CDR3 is CASSETVNYGYTF. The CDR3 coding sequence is TGTGCCAGCAGTGAAACAGTCAACTATGGCTACACCTTC.

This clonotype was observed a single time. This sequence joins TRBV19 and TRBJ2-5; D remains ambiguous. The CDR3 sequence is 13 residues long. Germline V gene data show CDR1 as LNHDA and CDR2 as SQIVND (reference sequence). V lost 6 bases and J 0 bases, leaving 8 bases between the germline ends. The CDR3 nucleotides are TGTGCCAGTAGCCGGCAGAACCAAGAGACCCAGTACTTC. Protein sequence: CASSRQNQETQYF.

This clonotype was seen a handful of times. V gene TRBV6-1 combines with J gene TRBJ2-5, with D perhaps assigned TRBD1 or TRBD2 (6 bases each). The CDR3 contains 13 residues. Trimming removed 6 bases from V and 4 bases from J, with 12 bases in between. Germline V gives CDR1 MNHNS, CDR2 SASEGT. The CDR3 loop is CASSTGRRETQYF. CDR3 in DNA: TGTGCCAGCAGCACAGGGAGGAGAGAGACCCAGTACTTC.

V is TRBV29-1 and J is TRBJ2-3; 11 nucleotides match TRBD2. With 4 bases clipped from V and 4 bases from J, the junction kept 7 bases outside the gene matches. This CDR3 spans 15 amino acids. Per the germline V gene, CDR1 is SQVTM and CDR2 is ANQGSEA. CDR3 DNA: TGCAGCGTTGTGGGTAGCGGGAGGGCGCCAGATACGCAGTATTTT. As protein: CSVVGSGRAPDTQYF.

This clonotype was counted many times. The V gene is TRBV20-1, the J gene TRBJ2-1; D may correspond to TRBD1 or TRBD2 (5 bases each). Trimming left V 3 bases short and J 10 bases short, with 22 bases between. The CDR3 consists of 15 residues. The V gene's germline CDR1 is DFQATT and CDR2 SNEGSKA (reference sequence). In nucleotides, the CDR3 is TGCAGTGCTAGCAGAACGGGAATAAGAAGGGGAGAGCAGTTCTTC. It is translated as CSASRTGIRRGEQFF.

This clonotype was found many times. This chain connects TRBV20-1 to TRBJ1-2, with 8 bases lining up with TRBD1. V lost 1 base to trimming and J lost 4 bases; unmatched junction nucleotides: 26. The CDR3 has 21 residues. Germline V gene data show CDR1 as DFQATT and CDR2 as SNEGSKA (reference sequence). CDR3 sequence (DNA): TGCAGTGCTAGAGTTTACCCCCTCACTCCGGGACAGGCGGAACGTACCTATGGCTACACCTTC. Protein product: CSARVYPLTPGQAERTYGYTF.

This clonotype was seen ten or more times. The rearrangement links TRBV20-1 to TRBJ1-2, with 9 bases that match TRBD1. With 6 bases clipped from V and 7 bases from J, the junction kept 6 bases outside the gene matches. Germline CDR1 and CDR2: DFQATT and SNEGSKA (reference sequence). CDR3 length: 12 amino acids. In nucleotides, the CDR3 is TGCAGTGCGACCGGGACAGGGTTTGGCTACACCTTC. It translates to CSATGTGFGYTF.

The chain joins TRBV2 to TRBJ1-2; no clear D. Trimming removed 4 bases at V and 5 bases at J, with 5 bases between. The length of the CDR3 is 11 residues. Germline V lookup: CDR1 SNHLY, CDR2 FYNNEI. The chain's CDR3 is CASSGGYGYTF. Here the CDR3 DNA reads TGTGCCAGCAGTGGAGGGTATGGCTACACCTTC.

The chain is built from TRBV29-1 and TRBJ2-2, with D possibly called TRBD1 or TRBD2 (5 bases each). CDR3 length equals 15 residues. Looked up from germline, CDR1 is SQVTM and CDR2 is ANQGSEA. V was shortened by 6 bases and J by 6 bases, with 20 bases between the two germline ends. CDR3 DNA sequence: TGCAGCGTGGGGACGGGGACCCGGGGAGCCGGGGAGCTGTTTTTT. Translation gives CSVGTGTRGAGELFF.

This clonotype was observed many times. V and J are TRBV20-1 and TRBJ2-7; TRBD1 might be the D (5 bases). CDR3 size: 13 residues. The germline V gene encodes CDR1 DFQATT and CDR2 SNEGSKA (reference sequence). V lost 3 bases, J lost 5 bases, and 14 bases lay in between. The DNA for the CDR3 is TGCAGTGCTAGTACGGCAGGGAACAACGAGCAGTACTTC. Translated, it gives CSASTAGNNEQYF.

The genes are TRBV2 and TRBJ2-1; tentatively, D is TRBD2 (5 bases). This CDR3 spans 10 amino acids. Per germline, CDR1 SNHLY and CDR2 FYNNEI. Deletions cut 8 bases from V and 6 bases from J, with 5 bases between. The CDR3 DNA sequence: TGTGCCAGCGAGGGCAATGAGCAGTTCTTC. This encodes CASEGNEQFF. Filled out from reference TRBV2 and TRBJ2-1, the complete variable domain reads EPEVTQTPSHQVTQMGQEVILRCVPISNHLYFYWYRQILGQKVEFLVSFYNNEISEKSEIFDDQFSVERPDGSNFTLKIRSTKLEDSAMYFCASEGNEQFFGPGTRLTVL.

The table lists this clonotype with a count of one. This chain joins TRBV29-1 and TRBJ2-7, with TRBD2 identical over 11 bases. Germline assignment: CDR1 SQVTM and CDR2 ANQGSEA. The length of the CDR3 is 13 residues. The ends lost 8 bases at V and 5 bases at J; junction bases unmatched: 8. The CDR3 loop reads CSTRLAGLNEQYF. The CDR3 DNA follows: TGCAGCACGAGACTAGCGGGACTCAACGAGCAGTACTTC.